There are many counts of the clone carrying this T cell receptor (beta chain). Its antigen is undetermined. Unique molecular identifiers were carried by the TCR beta cDNA libraries. Each CDR3 protein gets one entry after TCRdb re-called the PCR reads with MiXCR. The repertoire holds approximately 730,000 distinct CDR3 sequences, with roughly 50% as singletons. These data come from a study of post-analysis software for immune sequencing data. Study findings and constraints: Comparison of patients with controls showed five TRBV segments more frequent in patients, TRBV5-6, TRBV5-1 and TRBV20-1 among them.

Germline V gene sequence: CDR1 SGHRS, CDR2 YFSETQ. The CDR3 contains 15 residues. Trimming left V 3 bases short and J 4 bases short, with 17 bases between. Sequencing was done on a sample of blood. The receptor was derived from a girl aged 10-17 years with multiple sclerosis. The chain couples TRBV5-1 to TRBJ2-7, with D tentatively TRBD2 (6 bases). The CDR3 DNA follows: TGCGCCAGCAGCTCGGGACTGGGGACGGATTACGAGCAGTACTTC. Amino acids: CASSSGLGTDYEQYF.